These T cell receptor beta chains were read from a single sample in a study of blood T cell repertoires in COVID-19. Assay used: immunoSEQ multiplex PCR; TCRdb lists only in-frame clones, some missing. The sample carries roughly 110,000 clones, less than 80% recorded once. Sequencing was done on a sample of peripheral blood. The source of these receptors is a man at least 80 years old with COVID-19, enrolled during active disease. The CDR3 runs from the conserved cysteine through the conserved F or W. A D gene is named only where the DNA matches it firmly. Some rows have no size entry. The others give once, few or many, or a class for an expanded clone.

v_call: TRBV7-3; d_call: TRBD1; j_call: TRBJ2-5; clone_size: NA; cdr3_aa: CASSKAWGQGSRETQYF; cdr3_nt: TGTGCCAGCAGCAAAGCCTGGGGACAGGGATCCCGAGAGACCCAGTACTTC
v_call: TRBV9; d_call: TRBD1; j_call: TRBJ2-7; clone_size: once; cdr3_aa: CASSVTGKTYEQYF; cdr3_nt: TGTGCCAGCAGCGTGACAGGGAAAACCTACGAGCAGTACTTC
v_call: TRBV2; d_call: NA; j_call: TRBJ1-2; clone_size: NA; cdr3_aa: CASRVRYGGYTF; cdr3_nt: TGTGCCAGCAGAGTCCGTTATGGCGGCTACACCTTC
v_call: TRBV11-2; d_call: TRBD2; j_call: TRBJ2-3; clone_size: NA; cdr3_aa: CASSPSGGVLADTQYF; cdr3_nt: TGTGCCAGCAGCCCCTCGGGGGGAGTCTTAGCAGATACGCAGTATTTT
v_call: TRBV28; d_call: TRBD2; j_call: TRBJ2-2; clone_size: NA; cdr3_aa: CASSLEGLAGGTGELFF; cdr3_nt: TGTGCCAGCAGTTTAGAAGGACTAGCGGGAGGGACCGGGGAGCTGTTTTTT
v_call: TRBV5-1; d_call: TRBD2; j_call: TRBJ2-1; clone_size: NA; cdr3_aa: CASSMTSGSVGEQFF; cdr3_nt: TGCGCCAGCAGCATGACTAGCGGGAGCGTAGGCGAGCAGTTCTTC
v_call: TRBV4-2; d_call: TRBD2; j_call: TRBJ2-3; clone_size: NA; cdr3_aa: CASSQPSGKGTDTQYF; cdr3_nt: TGTGCCAGCAGCCAACCTAGCGGGAAGGGCACAGATACGCAGTATTTT
v_call: TRBV2; d_call: TRBD1; j_call: TRBJ2-3; clone_size: few; cdr3_aa: CASRGTGGSDTQYF; cdr3_nt: TGTGCCAGCAGGGGGACAGGGGGGTCAGATACGCAGTATTTT
v_call: TRBV5-1; d_call: TRBD2; j_call: TRBJ2-1; clone_size: NA; cdr3_aa: CASSLVLAGENEQFF; cdr3_nt: TGCGCCAGCAGCTTGGTCCTAGCGGGCGAAAATGAGCAGTTCTTC
v_call: TRBV11-2; d_call: TRBD2; j_call: TRBJ2-1; clone_size: NA; cdr3_aa: CASSFEGLGTSGVNEQFF; cdr3_nt: TGTGCCAGCAGCTTCGAGGGGCTGGGGACTAGCGGGGTCAATGAGCAGTTCTTC
v_call: TRBV6-5; d_call: NA; j_call: TRBJ1-1; clone_size: NA; cdr3_aa: CASEGRNTEAFF; cdr3_nt: TGTGCCAGCGAAGGGAGAAACACTGAAGCTTTCTTT
v_call: TRBV28; d_call: NA; j_call: TRBJ1-1; clone_size: NA; cdr3_aa: CASSLVPENTEAFF; cdr3_nt: TGTGCCAGCAGTTTGGTCCCAGAGAACACTGAAGCTTTCTTT
v_call: TRBV5-1; d_call: TRBD2; j_call: TRBJ2-2; clone_size: NA; cdr3_aa: CASSLGLAGETGELFF; cdr3_nt: TGCGCCAGCAGCTTGGGACTAGCGGGAGAGACCGGGGAGCTGTTTTTT
v_call: TRBV5-1; d_call: NA; j_call: TRBJ2-7; clone_size: once; cdr3_aa: CASSLQGGISYEQYF; cdr3_nt: TGCGCCAGCAGCCTACAGGGGGGGATCTCCTACGAGCAGTACTTC
v_call: TRBV7-9; d_call: NA; j_call: TRBJ2-1; clone_size: NA; cdr3_aa: CASSKGDTSYNEQFF; cdr3_nt: TGTGCCAGCAGCAAAGGAGATACCTCCTACAATGAGCAGTTCTTC
v_call: TRBV11-2; d_call: NA; j_call: TRBJ1-1; clone_size: few; cdr3_aa: CASSRGGAGDTEAFF; cdr3_nt: TGTGCCAGCAGCCGGGGGGGGGCTGGGGACACTGAAGCTTTCTTT
v_call: TRBV29-1; d_call: TRBD2; j_call: TRBJ2-1; clone_size: NA; cdr3_aa: CSVGTSGRQGNEQFF; cdr3_nt: TGCAGCGTAGGGACTAGCGGGAGACAGGGGAATGAGCAGTTCTTC
v_call: TRBV6-5; d_call: NA; j_call: TRBJ2-3; clone_size: once; cdr3_aa: CASRKHLTDTQYF; cdr3_nt: TGTGCCAGCAGGAAACACCTCACAGATACGCAGTATTTT
v_call: TRBV7-2; d_call: NA; j_call: TRBJ2-3; clone_size: NA; cdr3_aa: CASSLVVGRDTQYF; cdr3_nt: TGTGCCAGCAGCTTAGTAGTGGGGAGAGATACGCAGTATTTT
v_call: TRBV9; d_call: TRBD1; j_call: TRBJ1-2; clone_size: NA; cdr3_aa: CASSVAGQGPNYGYTF; cdr3_nt: TGTGCCAGCAGCGTAGCCGGACAGGGGCCCAACTATGGCTACACCTTC
v_call: TRBV5-1; d_call: NA; j_call: TRBJ2-1; clone_size: NA; cdr3_aa: CASSFTSSYNEQFF; cdr3_nt: TGCGCCAGCAGCTTCACCAGCTCCTACAATGAGCAGTTCTTC
v_call: TRBV11-2; d_call: NA; j_call: TRBJ2-3; clone_size: NA; cdr3_aa: CASSLFREDTQYF; cdr3_nt: TGTGCCAGCAGCTTATTCCGGGAAGATACGCAGTATTTT
v_call: TRBV9; d_call: NA; j_call: TRBJ2-2; clone_size: few; cdr3_aa: CASSVENPPYGTGELFF; cdr3_nt: TGTGCCAGCAGCGTAGAAAACCCTCCTTACGGCACCGGGGAGCTGTTTTTT
v_call: TRBV2; d_call: TRBD1; j_call: TRBJ1-5; clone_size: NA; cdr3_aa: CASKGQNNQPQHF; cdr3_nt: TGTGCCAGCAAGGGACAGAACAATCAGCCCCAGCATTTT
v_call: TRBV6-5; d_call: NA; j_call: TRBJ2-5; clone_size: NA; cdr3_aa: CASSYGTRYQETQYF; cdr3_nt: TGTGCCAGCAGTTACGGGACAAGGTACCAAGAGACCCAGTACTTC
v_call: TRBV3-1/TRBV3-2; d_call: TRBD2; j_call: TRBJ2-5; clone_size: NA; cdr3_aa: CASSHGAGEETQYF; cdr3_nt: TGTGCCAGCAGCCATGGGGCGGGAGAAGAGACCCAGTACTTC
v_call: TRBV15; d_call: TRBD1; j_call: TRBJ1-4; clone_size: NA; cdr3_aa: CATGQATNEKLFF; cdr3_nt: TGTGCCACTGGACAGGCAACTAATGAAAAACTGTTTTTT
v_call: TRBV15; d_call: NA; j_call: TRBJ2-5; clone_size: NA; cdr3_aa: CATSRSRAETQYF; cdr3_nt: TGTGCCACCAGCAGGTCCAGGGCGGAGACCCAGTACTTC
v_call: TRBV7-3; d_call: TRBD2; j_call: TRBJ2-1; clone_size: NA; cdr3_aa: CASSLMGSGRINEQFF; cdr3_nt: TGTGCCAGCAGCTTAATGGGTAGCGGGAGGATCAATGAGCAGTTCTTC
v_call: TRBV27; d_call: TRBD2; j_call: TRBJ2-2; clone_size: NA; cdr3_aa: CASSHSGRGIGELFF; cdr3_nt: TGTGCCAGCAGCCATAGCGGGAGAGGTATCGGGGAGCTGTTTTTT
v_call: TRBV9; d_call: NA; j_call: TRBJ1-3; clone_size: NA; cdr3_aa: CASSRAGASGNTIYF; cdr3_nt: TGTGCCAGCAGTCGGGCAGGGGCCTCTGGAAACACCATATATTTT
v_call: TRBV6-5; d_call: NA; j_call: TRBJ2-3; clone_size: NA; cdr3_aa: CASRTGSTDTQYF; cdr3_nt: TGTGCCAGCAGAACAGGGAGCACAGATACGCAGTATTTT
v_call: TRBV7-2; d_call: TRBD2; j_call: TRBJ2-3; clone_size: NA; cdr3_aa: CASSLRLAASTDTQYF; cdr3_nt: TGTGCCAGCAGCCTTCGACTAGCGGCTAGCACAGATACGCAGTATTTT
v_call: TRBV5-1; d_call: NA; j_call: TRBJ1-1; clone_size: NA; cdr3_aa: CASSSTGQGNTEAFF; cdr3_nt: TGCGCCAGCAGCTCCACAGGGCAGGGGAACACTGAAGCTTTCTTT
v_call: TRBV3-1/TRBV3-2; d_call: TRBD2; j_call: TRBJ2-2; clone_size: NA; cdr3_aa: CASSHSPGLAGPSSRTGELFF; cdr3_nt: TGTGCCAGCAGCCACAGCCCGGGACTAGCGGGGCCAAGCTCTCGTACCGGGGAGCTGTTTTTT
v_call: TRBV7-6; d_call: TRBD1; j_call: TRBJ2-1; clone_size: NA; cdr3_aa: CASSQRQGAINEQFF; cdr3_nt: TGTGCCAGCAGCCAGAGACAGGGGGCAATCAATGAGCAGTTCTTC
v_call: TRBV11-2; d_call: TRBD1; j_call: TRBJ2-3; clone_size: NA; cdr3_aa: CASSLMRGQGDTQYF; cdr3_nt: TGTGCCAGCAGCTTGATGAGGGGGCAAGGGGATACGCAGTATTTT
v_call: TRBV19; d_call: TRBD2; j_call: TRBJ2-1; clone_size: NA; cdr3_aa: CASSIPLLARFDSAVQFF; cdr3_nt: TGTGCCAGTAGTATCCCTCTACTAGCGCGGTTCGATTCTGCGGTCCAGTTCTTC
v_call: TRBV18; d_call: NA; j_call: TRBJ2-3; clone_size: few; cdr3_aa: CASSPASLRTDTQYF; cdr3_nt: TGTGCCAGCTCACCAGCTAGCCTTCGCACAGATACGCAGTATTTT
v_call: TRBV5-4; d_call: NA; j_call: TRBJ1-1; clone_size: NA; cdr3_aa: CASSLGLWRENTEAFF; cdr3_nt: TGTGCCAGCAGCTTGGGTCTTTGGAGGGAGAACACTGAAGCTTTCTTT
v_call: TRBV7-2; d_call: NA; j_call: TRBJ2-1; clone_size: once; cdr3_aa: CASSSGQHNEQFF; cdr3_nt: TGTGCCAGCAGCTCCGGACAGCACAATGAGCAGTTCTTC
v_call: TRBV9; d_call: NA; j_call: TRBJ2-3; clone_size: once; cdr3_aa: CASSVDLATDTQYF; cdr3_nt: TGTGCCAGCAGCGTAGATCTAGCGACAGATACGCAGTATTTT
v_call: TRBV6-5; d_call: TRBD1; j_call: TRBJ1-2; clone_size: NA; cdr3_aa: CASSYSTGGLGYGYTF; cdr3_nt: TGTGCCAGCAGTTACTCCACAGGGGGCTTAGGCTATGGCTACACCTTC
v_call: TRBV28; d_call: TRBD1; j_call: TRBJ1-2; clone_size: NA; cdr3_aa: CASSPPTGRYGYTF; cdr3_nt: TGTGCCAGCAGTCCCCCGACAGGGCGGTATGGCTACACCTTC
v_call: TRBV5-4; d_call: NA; j_call: TRBJ1-2; clone_size: NA; cdr3_aa: CASSPQGNYGYTF; cdr3_nt: TGTGCCAGCAGTCCTCAGGGGAACTATGGCTACACCTTC
v_call: TRBV5-8; d_call: TRBD1; j_call: TRBJ2-2; clone_size: once; cdr3_aa: CASSFRGLNTGELFF; cdr3_nt: TGTGCCAGCAGCTTCAGGGGGCTCAACACCGGGGAGCTGTTTTTT
v_call: TRBV2; d_call: TRBD1; j_call: TRBJ1-1; clone_size: NA; cdr3_aa: CASSEQGAGTEAFF; cdr3_nt: TGTGCCAGCAGTGAACAGGGGGCCGGTACTGAAGCTTTCTTT
v_call: TRBV4-1; d_call: NA; j_call: TRBJ2-7; clone_size: NA; cdr3_aa: CASSPGSPREQYF; cdr3_nt: TGCGCCAGCAGCCCGGGGAGTCCTCGGGAGCAGTACTTC
v_call: TRBV5-6; d_call: NA; j_call: TRBJ1-3; clone_size: NA; cdr3_aa: CASSLDLSGNTIYF; cdr3_nt: TGTGCCAGCAGCTTGGATTTATCTGGAAACACCATATATTTT
v_call: TRBV6-5; d_call: NA; j_call: TRBJ2-3; clone_size: NA; cdr3_aa: CASRRGTDTQYF; cdr3_nt: TGTGCCAGCAGGAGGGGCACAGATACGCAGTATTTT
v_call: TRBV7-3; d_call: NA; j_call: TRBJ2-7; clone_size: NA; cdr3_aa: CASSLTVRGEQYF; cdr3_nt: TGTGCCAGCAGCTTGACCGTCAGGGGCGAGCAGTACTTC
v_call: TRBV27; d_call: NA; j_call: TRBJ1-6; clone_size: NA; cdr3_aa: CASRGSGSSYNSPLHF; cdr3_nt: TGTGCCAGCAGGGGCTCGGGGAGCTCCTATAATTCACCCCTCCACTTT
v_call: TRBV2; d_call: TRBD2; j_call: TRBJ2-1; clone_size: NA; cdr3_aa: CASRSTSGSGNEQFF; cdr3_nt: TGTGCCAGCAGATCGACTAGCGGGAGCGGGAATGAGCAGTTCTTC